A single sample gave rise to the 27 T cell receptor beta chains below, sequenced in a study of CD8 T cells in ankylosing spondylitis. TCRdb used MiXCR to reprocess the 5' RACE reads, holding one entry per CDR3 protein. The data show roughly 150,000 distinct CDR3 sequences, with 30% to 35% seen just once and 5.5% to 7.5% held by the top ten. Specimen: synovial fluid, either unsorted or a sorted T cell fraction (not recorded which). The receptor source for this set is a male donor with ankylosing spondylitis.

The gene calls are TRBV25-1 and TRBJ2-7, with D possibly called TRBD1 or TRBD2 (5 bases each). Deletions cut 4 bases from V and 3 bases from J, with 13 bases between. This CDR3 has 14 amino acids. Per the germline V gene, CDR1 is MGHDK and CDR2 is SYGVNS. CDR3 amino acids: CASSGGRNYYEQYF. CDR3 sequence (DNA): TGTGCCAGCAGTGGGGGACGGAATTACTACGAGCAGTACTTC.

There are many counts of this clonotype. The rearrangement links TRBV27 to TRBJ1-4; D gene uncertain. Between the trimmed V and J ends, which lost 6 bases and 8 bases, there was a span of 16 bases. The CDR3 is made up of 14 amino acids. CDR1 is MNHEY, CDR2 SMNVEV, per germline (reference sequence). CDR3 region: CASRNPGSGEKLFF. The CDR3 coding sequence is TGTGCCAGCAGGAACCCCGGATCGGGGGAAAAACTGTTTTTT.

This clonotype has at least ten counts. The chain links TRBV9 to TRBJ1-6; D gene ambiguous. The V end was cut by 0 bases, the J end by 12 bases, with 7 bases between. The CDR3 sequence is 12 residues long. Germline assignment: CDR1 SGDLS and CDR2 YYNGEE. As DNA, the CDR3 is TGTGCCAGCAGCGTAGAGGAGGGACCCCTCCACTTT. It encodes CASSVEEGPLHF.

In its sample, this clonotype was seen a few times. The rearrangement uses TRBV4-2 and TRBJ2-5; TRBD2 aligns across 13 bases. V was clipped by 4 bases and J by 0 bases; unmatched bases: 8. From germline, CDR1 is LGHNA and CDR2 YNFKEQ. The CDR3 runs 18 residues. This chain's CDR3 is CASSRNRGTSGDQETQYF. CDR3 coding DNA: TGTGCCAGCAGCCGAAACCGGGGGACTAGCGGGGACCAAGAGACCCAGTACTTC.

The table lists this clonotype with a few counts. The chain uses TRBV18 and TRBJ2-1; TRBD2 aligns across 8 bases. The V gene end was trimmed by 1 base and the J gene end by 4 bases; junction bases not matched to a gene: 9. Germline V gives CDR1 KGHSH, CDR2 LQKENI. The CDR3 loop spans 17 amino acids. The CDR3 here is CASSPRRQLAAYNEQFF. The CDR3 DNA sequence: TGTGCCAGCTCACCACGACGTCAACTAGCGGCGTACAATGAGCAGTTCTTC.

This clonotype was observed many times. The chain couples TRBV3-1 to TRBJ2-4; no reliable D call. This CDR3 contains 15 residues. V lost 6 bases to trimming and J lost 0 bases, with 12 bases between them. Germline CDR1 reads LGHDT; CDR2 reads YNNKEL (reference sequence). CDR3: CASSRTALAKNIQYF. The CDR3 nucleotides are TGTGCCAGCAGTCGGACGGCCCTAGCCAAAAACATTCAGTACTTC. The full variable domain, in which reference TRBV3-1 and TRBJ2-4 provide the parts outside the CDR3, is DTAVSQTPKYLVTQMGNDKSIKCEQNLGHDTMYWYKQDSKKFLKIMFSYNNKELIINETVPNRFSPKSPDKAHLNLHINSLELGDSAVYFCASSRTALAKNIQYFGAGTRLSVL.

This clonotype was observed a handful of times. The chain carries TRBV9 and TRBJ2-2; D unresolved. Trimming stripped 0 bases from V and 7 bases from J, with 7 bases between. The CDR3 contains 13 residues. Germline loops: CDR1 SGDLS, CDR2 YYNGEE. The CDR3 sequence is CASSVVDYGELFF. The CDR3 DNA sequence: TGTGCCAGCAGCGTAGTGGATTACGGGGAGCTGTTTTTT.

This clonotype was recorded a few times. J is TRBJ2-1 and V is TRBV9; 8 nucleotides agree with TRBD2. CDR3 size: 17 residues. Germline V CDR1 and CDR2: SGDLS, YYNGEE. With V trimmed by 0 bases and J by 3 bases, 8 bases remained unmatched. This CDR3 is CASSVASGRGDYNEQFF. DNA for the CDR3: TGTGCCAGCAGCGTAGCGAGCGGGAGAGGCGACTACAATGAGCAGTTCTTC.

This clonotype came up a few times. The DNA of the CDR3 is TGTGCCAGCAGTTACACAAAGGGACTTTCCTACGAGCAGTACTTC. Encoded protein: CASSYTKGLSYEQYF. The V and J genes are TRBV6-5 and TRBJ2-7; D is possibly TRBD2 (6 bases). This CDR3 has 15 amino acids. Germline V gives CDR1 MNHEY, CDR2 SVGAGI. The ends were cut back, 2 bases at V and 1 base at J, with 12 bases in the middle.

The chain joins TRBV3-1 to TRBJ2-7; TRBD2 matches at 7 bases. Germline lookup yields CDR1 LGHDT and CDR2 YNNKEL (reference sequence). The V and J ends lost 0 bases and 1 base, in that order; junction bases with no gene match: 12. The CDR3 spans 18 residues. The CDR3 coding sequence is TGTGCCAGCAGCCAAGATGGGCGGAGGGAGGGGAGATCCTACGAGCAGTACTTC. Protein: CASSQDGRREGRSYEQYF.

This clonotype has just a few counts. V is TRBV7-2 and J is TRBJ1-6, with a possible D match to TRBD1 (5 bases). The CDR3 has 15 amino acids. V was shortened by 5 bases and J by 7 bases, with 15 bases between the two germline ends. Germline V gene lookup returns CDR1 SGHTA and CDR2 FQGNSA. The CDR3 sequence is CASSGRDAANSPLHF. The CDR3 DNA reads as TGTGCCAGCAGCGGACGGGACGCGGCAAATTCACCCCTCCACTTT.

There are a few counts of this clonotype. This chain joins TRBV11-3 and TRBJ2-4, with TRBD1 matching over 9 bases. CDR3 length: 17 amino acids. V lost 4 bases and J lost 7; bases outside the gene matches: 14. CDR1 is SGHNT and CDR2 is YENEEA in the germline V gene. The CDR3 DNA sequence: TGTGCCAGCAGCTCCGGCGGACAGGGGATGAGGGGGAACATTCAGTACTTC. This encodes CASSSGGQGMRGNIQYF.

The chain carries TRBV20-1 and TRBJ1-2, with D uncertain. Per the germline V gene, CDR1 is DFQATT and CDR2 is SNEGSKA (reference sequence). The CDR3 has 13 residues. Trimming cost V 3 bases and J 0 bases, with 8 bases left between them. The CDR3 loop is CSASSGANYGYTF. CDR3 bases: TGCAGTGCTAGCTCAGGCGCTAACTATGGCTACACCTTC.

The genes are TRBV7-8 and TRBJ1-1; 7 positions agree with TRBD1. Germline CDR1 is SGHVS and CDR2 is FQNEAQ. CDR3 length: 16 amino acids. V gave up 1 base and J gave up 4 bases; unmatched junction bases: 9. The CDR3 DNA sequence: TGTGCCAGCAGCTTAGTCTCAAGGGGGCCGGCCACTGAAGCTTTCTTT. As protein: CASSLVSRGPATEAFF.

In this sample, this clonotype turned up many times. V gene TRBV7-3 combines with J gene TRBJ2-3, with 13 bases matching TRBD2. V dropped 5 bases and J dropped 6; count of bases not matched to a gene: 8. The CDR3 runs 16 residues. Germline CDR1 is SGHTA and CDR2 is FQGTGA. The CDR3 protein is CASSPTSGRAGDTQYF. The CDR3, as DNA: TGTGCCAGCAGCCCCACTAGCGGGAGGGCCGGGGATACGCAGTATTTT. The full variable domain, in which reference TRBV7-3 and TRBJ2-3 provide the parts outside the CDR3, is GAGVSQTPSNKVTEKGKYVELRCDPISGHTALYWYRQSLGQGPEFLIYFQGTGAADDSGLPNDRFFAVRPEGSVSTLKIQRTERGDSAVYLCASSPTSGRAGDTQYFGPGTRLTVL.

This clonotype was recorded a few times. The rearrangement links TRBV19 to TRBJ1-1; D ambiguous. The germline V gene encodes CDR1 LNHDA and CDR2 SQIVND (reference sequence). The V end was cut by 6 bases, the J end by 4 bases, with 12 bases between. CDR3 size: 13 residues. CDR3 DNA sequence: TGTGCCAGTAGCGTGTGGGCCGGCACTGAAGCTTTCTTT. Translating gives CASSVWAGTEAFF.

The V call is TRBV5-1, the J call TRBJ2-7; weak D call: TRBD1 (6 bases). Trimming shortened V by 2 bases and J by 5 bases, and 17 bases separated the two germline ends. Germline CDR1 is SGHRS and CDR2 is YFSETQ. This CDR3 is 15 amino acids long. Here the CDR3 DNA reads TGCGCCAGCAGCTTTACAGGGAATAGTGGGGACGAGCAGTACTTC. Translated, it gives CASSFTGNSGDEQYF.

V usage is TRBV28 and J usage is TRBJ2-7, with 7 bases lining up with TRBD2. V lost 4 bases to trimming and J lost 6 bases; unmatched junction nucleotides: 15. This CDR3 has 16 amino acids. Germline assignment: CDR1 MDHEN and CDR2 SYDVKM. For the CDR3, the DNA is TGTGCCAGCAGTTCCCCAACTCCCTCGGGAGGAGGCGAGCAGTACTTC. The encoded protein is CASSSPTPSGGGEQYF.

Only a few counts were recorded for this clonotype. This rearrangement joins TRBV20-1 to TRBJ2-5, with D tentatively TRBD1 (6 bases). Germline values: CDR1 DFQATT, CDR2 SNEGSKA (reference sequence). The CDR3 contains 14 residues. The germline V and J ends were trimmed by 2 bases and 7 bases, with 17 bases remaining between them. This chain's CDR3 is CSARPPTGAPTQYF. The CDR3 nucleotides are TGCAGTGCTAGACCACCGACAGGCGCCCCGACCCAGTACTTC.

Only a few counts were recorded for this clonotype. The chain has TRBV27 and TRBJ2-1; 14 bases line up with TRBD2. Looked up from germline, CDR1 is MNHEY and CDR2 is SMNVEV (reference sequence). J gave up 6 bases and V 6 bases, and 10 bases lay outside the gene matches. The CDR3 consists of 17 residues. CDR3 amino acids: CASRELWTSGRTNEQFF. Here the CDR3 DNA reads TGTGCCAGCAGGGAACTTTGGACTAGCGGGAGGACCAATGAGCAGTTCTTC.

At least ten counts were recorded for this clonotype. This rearrangement joins TRBV20-1 to TRBJ2-5; D gene ambiguous. Germline V gene sequence: CDR1 DFQATT, CDR2 SNEGSKA (reference sequence). Trimming removed 2 bases from V and 5 bases from J, with 12 bases in between. The length of the CDR3 is 13 residues. CDR3 sequence (DNA): TGCAGTGCTAGATCCAGCCCCGGGGAGACCCAGTACTTC. Translated, it gives CSARSSPGETQYF.

The chain is built from TRBV7-2 and TRBJ1-3, with D unclear. This CDR3 is 12 amino acids long. CDR1 and CDR2 from the germline V gene are SGHTA and FQGNSA. With 1 base removed from V and 4 bases from J, the gap between germline ends came to 2 bases. The CDR3 nucleotides read TGTGCCAGCAGCTTAGGGGGAAACACCATATATTTT. This gives the protein CASSLGGNTIYF.

This clonotype has only a few counts. The rearrangement links TRBV12-3 or TRBV12-4 to TRBJ2-7; D perhaps matches TRBD2 (5 bases). CDR3 size: 13 residues. V was pared by 3 bases and J by 3 bases, with 9 bases between. The DNA of the CDR3 is TGTGCCAGCAGTTTCGGGAATGTCTACGAGCAGTACTTC. It codes for CASSFGNVYEQYF.

This clonotype was seen only a few times. V is TRBV3-1 and J is TRBJ2-2; D gene uncertain. V was trimmed by 6 bases and J by 3 bases, leaving 11 bases between them. The CDR3 contains 14 residues. Germline CDR1 LGHDT, CDR2 YNNKEL (reference sequence). CDR3 in amino acids: CASSLILDTGELFF. CDR3 nucleotide sequence: TGTGCCAGCAGTCTAATCTTAGACACCGGGGAGCTGTTTTTT.

The CDR3 reads CSATPGQLNTGELFF. CDR3 coding DNA: TGCAGTGCTACCCCCGGACAGCTCAACACCGGGGAGCTGTTTTTT. The rearrangement uses TRBV20-1 and TRBJ2-2, with D possibly matching TRBD1 (6 bases). Trimming removed 4 bases at V and 2 bases at J, with 14 bases between. The CDR3 consists of 15 residues. Looked up from germline, CDR1 is DFQATT and CDR2 is SNEGSKA (reference sequence).

Only a few counts were recorded for this clonotype. The chain couples TRBV18 to TRBJ1-2; D possibly corresponds to TRBD1 (6 bases). Germline loops: CDR1 KGHSH, CDR2 LQKENI. The V and J ends lost 5 bases and 6 bases respectively, with 10 bases between them. This CDR3 spans 12 amino acids. The CDR3 nucleotides are TGTGCCAGCTCATTATCAGGGGATGGCTACACCTTC. Encoded protein: CASSLSGDGYTF.

This sequence joins TRBV7-2 and TRBJ1-4; perhaps TRBD1 as D (6 bases). V dropped 3 bases and J dropped 5 bases, with 13 bases sitting between them. This CDR3 is 15 amino acids long. CDR1 and CDR2 from the germline V gene are SGHTA and FQGNSA. The CDR3 sequence: CASSLEGGFNEKLFF. The CDR3 nucleotides read TGTGCCAGCAGCTTGGAGGGGGGCTTCAATGAAAAACTGTTTTTT.